This TCR beta chain was documented in a study of T cell repertoires in cytomegalovirus infection. Turning to the study itself: Public TCR beta signatures marked donors with CMV infection and the matching HLA.

Germline V gene lookup returns CDR1 MNHEY and CDR2 SVGEGT. The CDR3 loop spans 14 amino acids. Trimming stripped 3 bases from V and 2 bases from J, with 9 bases between. Whole-study findings and limits: CMV-specific TCR beta clonotypes restricted by HLA-C were the ones dominating the ex vivo response. Carriage of CMV together with the relevant HLA was identifiable through cumulative public TCR beta family frequency.

TCRdb re-called the reads with MiXCR, one entry per CDR3 protein. This table holds roughly 500,000 distinct CDR3 sequences, roughly 10% found once. A remark on this clonotype: No antigen is known for it.

J is TRBJ2-3 and V is TRBV6-2 or TRBV6-3; a weak D match, TRBD1 (6 bases). This TCR was recovered from a human donor in good health (CMV status not recorded). Some clones in this sample may be carry-over from other donors' samples. Sequenced input: PBMCs. In nucleotides, the CDR3 is TGTGCCAGCAGTTATAGGACAGTCACAGATACGCAGTATTTT. Translating it yields CASSYRTVTDTQYF.